This T cell receptor (beta chain) was found in a study of T-cell reconstitution after alpha-beta-depleted transplantation in children. The TCRbeta library incorporated unique molecular identifiers. TCRdb re-derived calls from the PCR reads in MiXCR, one entry per CDR3 protein. The data hold 490,000 or so distinct CDR3 sequences, with approximately 13% observed a single time. CDR1 is LNHDA and CDR2 is SQIVND in the germline V gene (reference sequence). With 3 bases removed from V and 6 bases from J, the gap between germline ends came to 16 bases. This CDR3 is 15 amino acids long. This clonotype was observed many times.

The chain couples TRBV19 to TRBJ2-3; possibly TRBD2 for D (6 bases). The material sequenced was PBMCs from the stem cell graft donor, taken from the stem cell graft. This receptor was taken from a human donor who donated a stem cell graft to a child with combined immunodeficiency. In DNA, the CDR3 is TGTGCCAGTAGTATCGGCGGGGCTACCAGGGATACGCAGTATTTT. It yields the protein CASSIGGATRDTQYF. The full variable domain, its missing parts supplied by reference TRBV19 and TRBJ2-3, is DGGITQSPKYLFRKEGQNVTLSCEQNLNHDAMYWYRQDPGQGLRLIYYSQIVNDFQKGDIAEGYSVSREKKESFPLTVTSAQKNPTAFYLCASSIGGATRDTQYFGPGTRLTVL.